The present entry profiles one T cell receptor beta chain with its context. This entry is derived from a study of control samples from healthy donors and cancer patients. The CDR3 has 16 amino acids. Germline lookup yields CDR1 MGHDK and CDR2 SYGVNS. After removal of 4 bases from V and 8 bases from J, the junction contained 14 bases not matched to a gene. Assay used: immunoSEQ multiplex PCR; TCRdb lists only in-frame clones, some missing. This sample has tens of thousands of clones, with roughly 80% found just once. This sequence joins TRBV25-1 and TRBJ1-1; the match to TRBD1 covers 9 bases. Sequencing was performed on blood. The sequence derives from a man younger than 40 in good health. CDR3 nucleotides: TGTGCCAGCAGTGTCAACCTACCGGGACAGGGTACCGAAGCTTTCTTT. Translated, it gives CASSVNLPGQGTEAFF.